This T cell receptor (beta chain) emerged from a study of naive and memory T cell subsets. Whole-study results and caveats: Expression changes during T cell differentiation may affect RNA-based TCR counts.

Concerning this clonotype itself: The antigen is undetermined.

Two oligonucleotides, mixed equimolar, formed the beta constant-region primer covering TRBC1 and TRBC2. TCRdb recomputed calls from the UMI-ligation and nested PCR reads with MiXCR, one row per CDR3 protein. The sample gives 23,000 or so distinct CDR3 sequences, 9.5% to 11% of which show up once; roughly 18% is in the top ten. Germline trimming cut 9 bases from V and 5 bases from J; bases unmatched to any gene: 2. CDR1 and CDR2 from the germline V gene are ENHRY and SYGVKD. This CDR3 has 13 amino acids. The sample taken for sequencing was central memory CD8+ T cells from blood. The sequence was collected from a human donor in good health. The chain links TRBV10-3 to TRBJ2-1; 12 positions agree with TRBD2. CDR3 amino acids: CAIGLAGNNEQFF. For the CDR3, the DNA is TGTGCCATTGGACTAGCGGGAAACAATGAGCAGTTCTTC.